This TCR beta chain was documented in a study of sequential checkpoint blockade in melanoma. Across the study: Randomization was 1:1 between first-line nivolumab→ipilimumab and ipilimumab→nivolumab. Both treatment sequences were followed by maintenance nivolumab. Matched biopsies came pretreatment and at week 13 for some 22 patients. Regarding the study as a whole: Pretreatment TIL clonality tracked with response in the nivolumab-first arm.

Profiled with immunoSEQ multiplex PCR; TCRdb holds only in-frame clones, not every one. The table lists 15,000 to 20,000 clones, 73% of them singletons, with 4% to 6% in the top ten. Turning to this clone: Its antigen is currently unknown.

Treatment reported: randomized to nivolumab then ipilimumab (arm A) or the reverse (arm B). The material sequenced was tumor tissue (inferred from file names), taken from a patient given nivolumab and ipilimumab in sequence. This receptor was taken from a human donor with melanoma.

Here the CDR3 reads CASSIGWRGINSPLHF. As DNA, the CDR3 is TGTGCCAGTAGTATAGGTTGGCGCGGAATTAATTCACCCCTCCACTTT. The chain uses TRBV19 and TRBJ1-6; no clear D. Germline assignment: CDR1 LNHDA and CDR2 SQIVND (reference sequence). Trimming shortened V by 1 base and J by 6 bases, and 13 bases separated the two germline ends. The CDR3 runs 16 residues.